A single sample gave rise to the 18 T cell receptor beta chains below, sequenced in a study of T-cell reconstitution after alpha-beta-depleted transplantation in children. Preparing the TCRbeta library involved the use of unique molecular identifiers. TCRdb used MiXCR to reprocess the PCR reads, holding one entry per CDR3 protein. The data hold some 200,000 distinct CDR3 sequences, with 6.6% observed a single time. The sequences come from PBMCs, collected before TCRalphabeta/CD19-depleted stem cell transplant. Every receptor here comes from a boy between 2 and 10 years old with acute lymphoblastic leukemia, due to receive a stem cell transplant.

The V gene is TRBV28, the J gene TRBJ1-5; maybe TRBD1 (6 bases). The CDR3 is 14 amino acids. Trimming took 1 base from V and 6 from J, leaving 10 bases between them. Germline V gene data show CDR1 as MDHEN and CDR2 as SYDVKM. CDR3 DNA sequence: TGTGCCAGCAGTTTATCAGGGGTGGGTCAGCCCCAGCATTTT. This encodes CASSLSGVGQPQHF. Together with reference TRBV28 and TRBJ1-5, the CDR3 gives the full variable domain: DVKVTQSSRYLVKRTGEKVFLECVQDMDHENMFWYRQDPGLGLRLIYFSYDVKMKEKGDIPEGYSVSREKKERFSLILESASTNQTSMYLCASSLSGVGQPQHFGDGTRLSIL.

The rearrangement joins TRBV21-1 to TRBJ1-1. TRBV21-1 is marked as a pseudogene. This CDR3 is 16 amino acids long. CDR3 DNA sequence: TGTGCCAGCAGCCCAGCTCCGGGAGGCAGGAGCACTGAAGCTTTCTTT. Translation: CASSPAPGGRSTEAFF.

The table lists this clonotype with many counts. This chain connects TRBV4-2 to TRBJ1-1, with a tentative D call TRBD1 (5 bases). The CDR3 runs to 16 residues. CDR1 and CDR2 from the germline V gene are LGHNA and YNFKEQ. The V gene lost 0 bases and the J gene lost 3 bases, with 14 bases spanning the gap. As DNA, the CDR3 is TGTGCCAGCAGCCAAGAGGTTAAGGGGTACTACACTGAAGCTTTCTTT. This gives the protein CASSQEVKGYYTEAFF.

This sequence joins TRBV20-1 and TRBJ2-7; 7 bases fit TRBD2. The CDR3 consists of 12 residues. The germline gives CDR1 DFQATT, CDR2 SNEGSKA (reference sequence). CDR3 nucleotides: TGCAGGGCAATTCGGGGGGACTACGAGCAGTACTTC. As protein: CRAIRGDYEQYF.

The sample holds many counts of this clonotype. The rearrangement links TRBV5-1 to TRBJ2-3; TRBD2 matches 7 bases. CDR1 and CDR2 from the germline V gene are SGHRS and YFSETQ. With 5 bases clipped from V and 2 bases from J, the junction kept 5 bases outside the gene matches. The CDR3 spans 14 residues. The CDR3 nucleotides are TGCGCCAGCAGGCTAGCGGAGACCACAGATACGCAGTATTTT. Translation gives CASRLAETTDTQYF.

This clonotype was recorded at least ten times. The V call is TRBV27, the J call TRBJ2-3; tentative D call: TRBD2 (5 bases). CDR1 and CDR2 (germline): MNHEY, SMNVEV (reference sequence). The CDR3 spans 13 residues. V was clipped by 5 bases and J by 5 bases, with 11 bases between them. The CDR3, as DNA: TGTGCCAGCAGTCCCCGGGGTAAAGATACGCAGTATTTT. It yields the protein CASSPRGKDTQYF.

This clonotype was found a few times. The V and J genes are TRBV19 and TRBJ2-1; 7 nucleotides align to TRBD2. There are 15 residues in the CDR3. The V segment lost 3 bases and the J segment 8 bases; nucleotides outside the gene matches: 10. Germline V gene lookup returns CDR1 LNHDA and CDR2 SQIVND (reference sequence). CDR3 residues: CASSIRREGYDEQFF. DNA for the CDR3: TGTGCCAGTAGTATCCGCAGGGAGGGATATGATGAGCAGTTCTTC. The full variable domain, in which reference TRBV19 and TRBJ2-1 provide the parts outside the CDR3, is DGGITQSPKYLFRKEGQNVTLSCEQNLNHDAMYWYRQDPGQGLRLIYYSQIVNDFQKGDIAEGYSVSREKKESFPLTVTSAQKNPTAFYLCASSIRREGYDEQFFGPGTRLTVL.

The chain joins TRBV5-1 to TRBJ2-3; 9 bases agree with TRBD2. Per the germline V gene, CDR1 is SGHRS and CDR2 is YFSETQ. This CDR3 has 16 amino acids. Trimming took 0 bases from V and 1 from J; bases not matched to a gene: 3. The CDR3 DNA reads TGCGCCAGCAGCTTGGCGGCTAGCGGGGGCACAGATACGCAGTATTTT. Amino acids: CASSLAASGGTDTQYF.

This clonotype was counted at least ten times. The rearrangement links TRBV7-8 to TRBJ1-2; TRBD1 might be the D (6 bases). V was trimmed by 1 base and J by 8 bases, leaving 14 bases between them. CDR1 SGHVS and CDR2 FQNEAQ come from the germline V gene. The CDR3 consists of 14 residues. CDR3 nucleotides: TGTGCCAGCAGCTTAGACAGGGTGCCGCGAGGCTACACCTTC. Its protein is CASSLDRVPRGYTF.

This clonotype was counted only a few times. The V gene is TRBV5-1, the J gene TRBJ2-2; either TRBD1 or TRBD2 may fit D (5 bases each). V was pared by 2 bases and J by 4 bases, with 15 bases between. The germline V gene has CDR1 SGHRS and CDR2 YFSETQ. CDR3 length: 16 amino acids. The CDR3 DNA reads TGCGCCAGCAGCTTAGGGGACGGTCCCACCACCGGGGAGCTGTTTTTT. It codes for CASSLGDGPTTGELFF.

This clonotype was found once. This chain joins TRBV9 and TRBJ2-7; TRBD1 matches 8 bases. Germline CDR1 and CDR2: SGDLS and YYNGEE. This CDR3 comprises 15 residues. J gave up 5 bases and V 0 bases, and 7 bases lay outside the gene matches. This CDR3 is CASSVVAGTGNEQYF. DNA for the CDR3: TGTGCCAGCAGCGTAGTAGCAGGGACAGGCAACGAGCAGTACTTC.

This clonotype was observed at least ten times. The chain uses TRBV6-2 or TRBV6-3 and TRBJ2-7, with D tentatively TRBD2 (6 bases). Germline values: CDR1 MNHEY, CDR2 SVGEGT. The CDR3 loop spans 16 amino acids. Trimming left V 2 bases short and J 2 bases short, with 16 bases between. The CDR3 loop is CASSYPGRHRTYEQYF. In DNA form, the CDR3 reads TGTGCCAGCAGTTACCCGGGGAGGCACCGAACCTACGAGCAGTACTTC.

This clonotype was counted a few times. The V gene is TRBV7-2, the J gene TRBJ2-3; the match to TRBD2 covers 7 bases. CDR3 length: 17 residues. The J segment lost 0 bases and the V segment lost 3 bases, leaving 9 bases of the junction unmatched. Germline loops: CDR1 SGHTA, CDR2 FQGNSA. In DNA form, the CDR3 reads TGTGCCAGCAGCTTCTCTAGCGGAGGACTTAGCACAGATACGCAGTATTTT. Translating gives CASSFSSGGLSTDTQYF. The variable domain in full, completed from reference TRBV7-2 and TRBJ2-3, reads GAGVSQSPSNKVTEKGKDVELRCDPISGHTALYWYRQSLGQGLEFLIYFQGNSAPDKSGLPSDRFSAERTGGSVSTLTIQRTQQEDSAVYLCASSFSSGGLSTDTQYFGPGTRLTVL.

Ten or more counts support this clonotype. The chain combines TRBV7-9 with TRBJ2-1, with no clear D. The length of the CDR3 is 14 residues. Deletions cut 5 bases from V and 5 bases from J, with 13 bases between. Germline loops: CDR1 SEHNR, CDR2 FQNEAQ (reference sequence). The chain's CDR3 is CASSPRPLDNEQFF. CDR3 bases: TGTGCCAGCAGCCCTAGACCCCTTGACAATGAGCAGTTCTTC. Full variable domain (rest looked up from reference TRBV7-9 and TRBJ2-1): DTGVSQNPRHKITKRGQNVTFRCDPISEHNRLYWYRQTLGQGPEFLTYFQNEAQLEKSRLLSDRFSAERPKGSFSTLEIQRTEQGDSAMYLCASSPRPLDNEQFFGPGTRLTVL.

The CDR3: CASSPLEDEQFF. CDR3 DNA sequence: TGTGCCAGCAGCCCCCTTGAGGATGAGCAGTTCTTC. The rearrangement uses TRBV7-2 and TRBJ2-1; D gene unclear. The CDR3 extends over 12 amino acids. Looked up from germline, CDR1 is SGHTA and CDR2 is FQGNSA. The ends were cut back, 5 bases at V and 8 bases at J, with 10 bases in the middle. The full variable domain, its missing parts supplied by reference TRBV7-2 and TRBJ2-1, is GAGVSQSPSNKVTEKGKDVELRCDPISGHTALYWYRQSLGQGLEFLIYFQGNSAPDKSGLPSDRFSAERTGGSVSTLTIQRTQQEDSAVYLCASSPLEDEQFFGPGTRLTVL.

This rearrangement joins TRBV27 to TRBJ2-7; the D gene is possibly TRBD2 (7 bases). CDR1 and CDR2 from the germline V gene are MNHEY and SMNVEV (reference sequence). Trimming removed 8 bases at V and 5 bases at J, with 10 bases between. The CDR3 extends over 11 amino acids. CDR3 coding DNA: TGTGCCAGCGGGCGGGGGCACGAGCAGTACTTC. The encoded protein is CASGRGHEQYF.

Many counts were recorded for this clonotype. The chain couples TRBV12-3 or TRBV12-4 to TRBJ2-1; possibly TRBD1 for D (5 bases). V was shortened by 7 bases and J by 6 bases, with 16 bases between the two germline ends. The CDR3 covers 14 residues. CDR3 nucleotides: TGTGCCAGCAATTCTGACAGTCATAGCAATGAGCAGTTCTTC. Translating gives CASNSDSHSNEQFF.

The chain has TRBV7-2 and TRBJ2-7; either TRBD1 or TRBD2 may fit D (5 bases each). The CDR3 totals 15 residues. CDR1 SGHTA and CDR2 FQGNSA come from the germline V gene. Trimming took 1 base from V and 0 from J, leaving 10 bases between them. The CDR3 here is CASSLEGSPSYEQYF. As DNA, the CDR3 is TGTGCCAGCAGCTTAGAGGGGAGCCCCTCCTACGAGCAGTACTTC.